This T cell receptor beta chain was recovered during a study of blood T cell repertoires in COVID-19. CDR1 MRHNA and CDR2 SNTAGT come from the germline V gene. This CDR3 has 14 amino acids. Trimming removed 3 bases at V and 8 bases at J, with 13 bases between. Cohorts were determined from participant-reported clinical history. Under the authors' procedure: Nucleated cell number was recorded as an estimate derived from reference gene primer amplification. Clones were read by immunoSEQ multiplex PCR, and TCRdb kept only the in-frame ones, dropping some. V, J and clone size were drawn from that table, and D and trimming were deduced from the DNA. The sample yields about 340,000 clones, about 86% seen once.

Sequenced: PBMCs or T cells enriched from blood (not recorded which). The receptor was isolated from a woman aged 40-49 years with acute COVID-19. The chain couples TRBV6-4 to TRBJ2-2; D is ambiguous. The CDR3 sequence is CASSESRSAGELFF. CDR3 nucleotide sequence: TGTGCCAGCAGTGAATCTAGGTCCGCTGGGGAGCTGTTTTTT.